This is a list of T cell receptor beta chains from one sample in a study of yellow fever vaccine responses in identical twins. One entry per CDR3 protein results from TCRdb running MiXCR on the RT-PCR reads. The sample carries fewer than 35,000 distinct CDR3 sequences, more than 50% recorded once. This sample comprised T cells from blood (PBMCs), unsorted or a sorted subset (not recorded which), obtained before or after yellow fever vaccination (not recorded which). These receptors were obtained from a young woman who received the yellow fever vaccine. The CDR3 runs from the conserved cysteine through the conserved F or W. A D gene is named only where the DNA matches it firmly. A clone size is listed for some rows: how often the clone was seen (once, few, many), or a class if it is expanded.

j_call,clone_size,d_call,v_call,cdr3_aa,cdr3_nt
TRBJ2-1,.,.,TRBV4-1,CASSQDYRYNEQFF,TGCGCCAGCAGCCAAGATTATCGGTACAATGAGCAGTTCTTC
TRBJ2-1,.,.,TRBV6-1,CASRRWGLDSYNEQFF,TGTGCCAGCAGGCGTTGGGGGCTGGACTCCTACAATGAGCAGTTCTTC
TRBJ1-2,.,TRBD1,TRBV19,CASSLPPGGQGSYGYTF,TGTGCCAGTAGTCTTCCACCCGGAGGACAGGGATCCTATGGCTACACCTTC
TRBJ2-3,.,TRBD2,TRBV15,CATSRGAGEADTQYF,TGTGCCACCAGCAGAGGAGCGGGGGAGGCAGATACGCAGTATTTT
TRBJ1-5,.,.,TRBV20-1,CSAAGANKPQHF,TGCAGTGCTGCAGGGGCTAATAAGCCCCAGCATTTT
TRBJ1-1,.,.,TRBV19,CASSIVGVAEAFF,TGTGCCAGTAGTATAGTCGGGGTGGCTGAAGCTTTCTTT
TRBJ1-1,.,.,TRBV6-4,CASSVEFVRAAEAFF,TGTGCCAGCAGTGTTGAATTCGTCCGGGCGGCTGAAGCTTTCTTT
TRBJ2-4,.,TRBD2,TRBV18,CASSPPTTGGNIQYF,TGTGCCAGCTCACCACCAACGACGGGGGGGAACATTCAGTACTTC
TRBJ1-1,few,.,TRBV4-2,CASSQGISVMNTEAFF,TGTGCCAGCAGCCAGGGTATATCAGTTATGAACACTGAAGCTTTCTTT
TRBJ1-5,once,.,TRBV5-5,CASSADRSSNQPQHF,TGTGCCAGCAGCGCGGACAGAAGTAGCAATCAGCCCCAGCATTTT
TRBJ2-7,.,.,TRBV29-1,CSVGDSEQYF,TGCAGCGTTGGCGATAGCGAGCAGTACTTC
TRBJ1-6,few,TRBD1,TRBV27,CASSRSTSGTGSLSPLHF,TGTGCCAGCAGCCGATCTACCTCCGGGACAGGGAGTTTATCACCCCTCCACTTT
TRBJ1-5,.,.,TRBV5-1,CASSLGENQPQHF,TGCGCCAGCAGCTTGGGGGAAAATCAGCCCCAGCATTTT
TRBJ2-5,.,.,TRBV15,CATSVAATLARETQYF,TGTGCCACCAGCGTAGCGGCAACTTTAGCTAGAGAGACCCAGTACTTC
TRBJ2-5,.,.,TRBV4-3,CASSQDRTQYF,TGCGCCAGCAGCCAAGATCGGACCCAGTACTTC
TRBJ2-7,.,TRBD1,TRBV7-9,CASSFRDRPYEQYF,TGTGCCAGCAGCTTTCGGGACAGACCCTACGAGCAGTACTTC
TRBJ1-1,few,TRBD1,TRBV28,CASSRQGTAEAFF,TGTGCCAGCAGCAGACAGGGAACTGCTGAAGCTTTCTTT
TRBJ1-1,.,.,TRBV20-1,CSALSEAFF,TGCAGTGCCCTCTCTGAAGCTTTCTTT
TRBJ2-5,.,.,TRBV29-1,CSVCNQETQYF,TGCAGCGTTTGTAACCAAGAGACCCAGTACTTC
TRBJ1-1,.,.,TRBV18,CATSRAGSNTEAFF,TGTGCCACCTCGCGTGCAGGGTCGAACACTGAAGCTTTCTTT
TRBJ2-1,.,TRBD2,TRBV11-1,CASSLAGGSISSYNEQFF,TGTGCCAGCAGCTTAGCTGGCGGGAGTATTTCGTCCTACAATGAGCAGTTCTTC
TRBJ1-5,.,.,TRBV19,CASSWQGGDQPQHF,TGTGCCAGTAGTTGGCAGGGAGGCGATCAGCCCCAGCATTTT
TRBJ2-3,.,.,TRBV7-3,CASSFSLGTSTDTQYF,TGTGCCAGCAGCTTCAGTTTAGGTACTAGCACAGATACGCAGTATTTT
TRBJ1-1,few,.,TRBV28,CASSFSQGPAFF,TGTGCCAGCAGTTTTAGCCAGGGGCCAGCTTTCTTT
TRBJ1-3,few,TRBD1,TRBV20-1,CSARTGGISGNTIYF,TGCAGTGCTCGGACAGGGGGTATCTCTGGAAACACCATATATTTT
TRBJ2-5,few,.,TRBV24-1,CATSGTSGTVRETQYF,TGTGCCACCAGTGGTACTTCCGGGACCGTGAGAGAGACCCAGTACTTC
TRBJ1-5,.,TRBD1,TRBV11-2,CASSRYRGQPQHF,TGTGCCAGCAGCCGCTACAGGGGGCAGCCCCAGCATTTT
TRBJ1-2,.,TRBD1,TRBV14,CASSTGVNYGYTF,TGTGCCAGCAGTACAGGGGTCAACTATGGCTACACCTTC
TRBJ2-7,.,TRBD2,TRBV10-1,CASSDSLGTSYEQYF,TGCGCCAGCAGTGATTCCCTCGGGACTAGCTACGAGCAGTACTTC
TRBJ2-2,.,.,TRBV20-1,CSARDLGVSTGELFF,TGCAGTGCTAGAGATTTGGGGGTATCTACCGGGGAGCTGTTTTTT
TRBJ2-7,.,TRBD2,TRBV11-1,CASNRGGALAGYYEQYF,TGTGCCAGCAACCGGGGTGGGGCACTAGCGGGATACTACGAGCAGTACTTC
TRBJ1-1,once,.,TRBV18,CASSPSGTEAFF,TGTGCCAGCTCACCATCCGGGACTGAAGCTTTCTTT
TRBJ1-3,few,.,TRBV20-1,CSASGGPSGNTIYF,TGCAGTGCTAGTGGGGGGCCCTCTGGAAACACCATATATTTT
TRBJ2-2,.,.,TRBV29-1,CSVRQANTGELFF,TGCAGCGTTAGACAGGCAAACACCGGGGAGCTGTTTTTT
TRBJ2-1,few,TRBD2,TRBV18,CASSPTSGSYNEQFF,TGTGCCAGCTCCCCGACTAGCGGGAGCTACAATGAGCAGTTCTTC
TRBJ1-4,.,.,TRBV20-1,CSAPADGYEKLFF,TGCAGTGCCCCCGCGGACGGTTATGAAAAACTGTTTTTT
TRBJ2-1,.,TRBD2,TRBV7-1,CASSSGSSGSPNEQFF,TGTGCCAGCAGCTCGGGATCTAGCGGGAGTCCCAATGAGCAGTTCTTC
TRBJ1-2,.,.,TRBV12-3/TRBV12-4,CASSLGGFYGYTF,TGTGCCAGCAGTTTAGGAGGTTTCTATGGCTACACCTTC
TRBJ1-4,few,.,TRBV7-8,CASSPGGVFEKLFF,TGTGCCAGCAGCCCCGGGGGGGTATTTGAAAAACTGTTTTTT
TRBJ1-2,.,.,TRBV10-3,CAISDVGTGNYGYTF,TGTGCCATCAGTGACGTTGGAACAGGCAACTATGGCTACACCTTC
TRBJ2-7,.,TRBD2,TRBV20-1,CSARPGLAGYYEQYF,TGCAGTGCTAGACCGGGACTAGCGGGATATTACGAGCAGTACTTC
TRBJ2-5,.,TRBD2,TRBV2,CASRKAGAETQYF,TGTGCCAGCAGGAAAGCGGGAGCAGAGACCCAGTACTTC